Shown below are 8 T cell receptor beta chains from a single sample sequenced in a study of molecular identifiers for immune sequencing clone quantification. TCRdb passed the PCR reads through MiXCR, listing each CDR3 protein once. The data hold 350,000 or so distinct CDR3 sequences, with about 21% observed a single time. Sequencing input: naive CD8+ T cells from blood, with Jurkat cell RNA spiked in. Subset specified: FACS-sorted CD8+CD4-CCR7+CD45RA+ naive T cells. These receptor sequences come from a human donor in good health. Some libraries in this study had Jurkat cell RNA spiked in.

This clonotype showed up many times. The chain is built from TRBV12-3 or TRBV12-4 and TRBJ1-2, with TRBD1 as a possible D gene (6 bases). This CDR3 region has 13 residues. V was clipped by 5 bases and J by 6 bases, with 13 bases between them. CDR3 loop: CASSPTGGDGYTF. CDR3 nucleotide sequence: TGTGCCAGCAGTCCGACAGGTGGCGATGGCTACACCTTC.

Concerning this clonotype: This could be a read error, since a much larger clone is one nucleotide away. The conserved phenylalanine or tryptophan normally closing the CDR3 is absent here, so this likely arose from a read error. This sequence joins TRBV2 and TRBJ2-1; no reliable D call. The CDR3 totals 10 residues. Trimming pared 6 bases from V and 9 bases from J, leaving 6 bases between. In germline, CDR1 is SNHLY, CDR2 FYNNEI. CDR3 region: CASRLGEQFS. CDR3 nucleotide sequence: TGTGCCAGCAGACTCGGTGAGCAGTTCTCC.

This clonotype was seen at least ten times. The rearrangement uses TRBV5-6 and TRBJ2-3; D gene uncertain. There are 14 residues in the CDR3. The V end was cut by 4 bases, the J end by 3 bases, with 12 bases between. CDR1 and CDR2 from the germline V gene are SGHDT and YYEEEE. The CDR3: CASSHPSETDTQYF. CDR3 nucleotide sequence: TGTGCCAGCAGCCATCCGTCTGAGACAGATACGCAGTATTTT.

In its sample, this clonotype was seen many times. The rearrangement links TRBV5-5 to TRBJ2-5, with D unclear. The CDR3 spans 17 residues. The V end was cut by 4 bases, the J end by 2 bases, with 21 bases between. Per the germline V gene, CDR1 is SGHKS and CDR2 is YYEKEE (reference sequence). The CDR3 DNA reads as TGTGCCAGCAGCCCTTACCTTGCAACCGTTGAGCAAGAGACCCAGTACTTC. Protein product: CASSPYLATVEQETQYF.

V and J are TRBV18 and TRBJ2-1; D gene uncertain. This CDR3 has 13 residues. CDR1 and CDR2 (germline): KGHSH, LQKENI. V lost 0 bases to trimming and J lost 7 bases, with 7 bases between them. The CDR3 sequence is CASSPPWYNEQFF. CDR3 nucleotide sequence: TGTGCCAGCTCACCACCGTGGTATAATGAGCAGTTCTTC. The full variable domain, with the rest looked up from reference TRBV18 and TRBJ2-1, is NAGVMQNPRHLVRRRGQEARLRCSPMKGHSHVYWYRQLPEEGLKFMVYLQKENIIDESGMPKERFSAEFPKEGPSILRIQQVVRGDSAAYFCASSPPWYNEQFFGPGTRLTVL.

This clonotype was detected once. The chain combines TRBV4-1 with TRBJ1-2; D not resolved. Between the trimmed V and J ends, which lost 2 bases and 9 bases, there was a span of 7 bases. The CDR3 contains 11 residues. The germline V gene encodes CDR1 MGHRA and CDR2 YSYEKL. The chain's CDR3 is CASSQYQSYTF. The DNA for the CDR3 is TGCGCCAGCAGCCAATATCAGAGCTACACCTTC.

Many counts were recorded for this clonotype. CDR3 nucleotides: TGTGCCAGCAGCGGTAGGGATTTCACTGAAGCTTTCTTT. Its protein is CASSGRDFTEAFF. The chain employs TRBV5-6 and TRBJ1-1; D unclear. CDR1 and CDR2 from the germline V gene are SGHDT and YYEEEE. V lost 4 bases to trimming and J lost 4 bases, with 11 bases between them. This CDR3 contains 13 residues.

This clonotype was detected many times. This chain connects TRBV6-2 or TRBV6-3 to TRBJ2-7; 10 bases are a match to TRBD1. Germline V CDR1 and CDR2: MNHEY, SVGEGT. The trim removed 4 bases at V and 7 bases at J, leaving 10 bases unmatched. There are 15 residues in the CDR3. CDR3 coding DNA: TGTGCCAGCAGTTCCTCGGGACAGGGGTTTTGGGAGCAGTACTTC. Translation: CASSSSGQGFWEQYF.